The 17 T cell receptor beta chains below come from one sample, sequenced in a study of blood T cells in healthy people across ages (dated by TCRdb to the mid-2010s). Library preparation was by 5' RACE. TCRdb lists the instrument as Illumina HiSeq 2500. The second PCR ran for about 7 to 11 cycles and used a J-beta primer mix along with a sample-barcoded 5' primer. TCRdb reran the public reads through fastp at Q25 and MiXCR, keeping productive beta chains. A single entry per CDR3 protein holds the most common genes and DNA from its merged rows. The sample includes almost 1 million distinct CDR3 sequences, with around 54% observed a single time. The ten largest clones add up to over 20% of the sample. The sample was blood. These receptors originate from a woman in her sixties or seventies in good health.

The V and J genes are TRBV6-1 and TRBJ2-7; possibly TRBD1 or TRBD2 for D (5 bases each). Germline V gives CDR1 MNHNS, CDR2 SASEGT. CDR3 length: 14 residues. The V end lost 7 bases, the J end lost 2 bases, and 15 bases lay between the germline ends. Written as DNA, the CDR3 is TGTGCCAGCATCTCCCAAGGGACCCCCTACGAGCAGTACTTC. Translated: CASISQGTPYEQYF.

V gene TRBV6-2 or TRBV6-3 combines with J gene TRBJ2-1, with D uncertain. This CDR3 is built from 16 residues. CDR1 is MNHEY and CDR2 is SVGEGT in the germline V gene. Trimming took 4 bases from V and 4 from J, leaving 17 bases between them. CDR3 amino acids: CASSSPRLPPYNEQFF. The CDR3 DNA is TGTGCCAGCAGTTCTCCTCGGCTGCCCCCTTACAATGAGCAGTTCTTC.

The chain uses TRBV24-1 and TRBJ1-2; 7 positions agree with TRBD1. V lost 0 bases, J lost 2 bases, and 2 bases stayed unmatched. CDR1 and CDR2 from the germline V gene are KGHDR and SFDVKD. The CDR3 has 15 amino acids. The CDR3 here is CATSDLPGGNYGYTF. CDR3 sequence (DNA): TGTGCCACCAGTGATTTGCCAGGGGGGAACTATGGCTACACCTTC.

The chain's CDR3 is CASSVDGGLSDEQYF. The CDR3 DNA is TGTGCCAGCAGCGTAGATGGGGGGTTGTCTGACGAACAGTACTTC. The chain links TRBV9 to TRBJ2-4, with a tentative D call TRBD2 (6 bases). V was pared by 0 bases and J by 13 bases, with 20 bases between. The V gene's germline CDR1 is SGDLS and CDR2 YYNGEE. The CDR3 totals 15 residues.

The chain couples TRBV6-6 to TRBJ1-6; 7 bases line up with TRBD1. The CDR3 runs 14 residues. Germline-derived CDR1 and CDR2 are MNHNY and SVGAGI (reference sequence). After removal of 5 bases from V and 8 bases from J, the junction contained 6 bases not matched to a gene. The CDR3 spells CASSQGEEYSPLHF. In nucleotides, the CDR3 is TGTGCCAGCAGTCAGGGGGAAGAGTATTCACCCCTCCACTTT.

The V call is TRBV4-1, the J call TRBJ1-2, with D unclear. The germline gives CDR1 MGHRA, CDR2 YSYEKL. Trimming removed 4 bases at V and 3 bases at J, with 18 bases between. This CDR3 has 16 residues. The CDR3 DNA is TGCGCCAGCAGCCCGGGTGGGCTAGCTACGGACTATGGCTACACCTTC. Translating gives CASSPGGLATDYGYTF.

V is TRBV18 and J is TRBJ2-7; D is ambiguous. There are 12 residues in the CDR3. Between the trimmed V and J ends, which lost 3 bases and 5 bases, there was a span of 8 bases. Germline CDR1 reads KGHSH; CDR2 reads LQKENI. The CDR3 bases are TGTGCCAGCTCACCCTACGTGGACGAGCAGTACTTC. Translating gives CASSPYVDEQYF.

The J gene is TRBJ2-1, the V gene TRBV5-6; D gene uncertain. Germline loops: CDR1 SGHDT, CDR2 YYEEEE. The CDR3 is 14 residues long. Trimming shortened V by 1 base and J by 10 bases, and 15 bases separated the two germline ends. CDR3 in amino acids: CASSLPTVPREQFF. DNA for the CDR3: TGTGCCAGCAGCTTGCCCACGGTCCCTCGGGAGCAGTTCTTC.

Only a few counts were recorded for this clonotype. The chain carries TRBV5-1 and TRBJ2-7, with unresolved D. Germline assignment: CDR1 SGHRS and CDR2 YFSETQ. The ends were cut back, 0 bases at V and 7 bases at J, with 17 bases in the middle. The CDR3 contains 15 residues. CDR3 amino acids: CASSLEWAGFLEQYF. In DNA, the CDR3 is TGCGCCAGCAGCTTGGAGTGGGCAGGTTTTTTGGAGCAGTACTTC.

A few counts support this clonotype. The chain uses TRBV9 and TRBJ2-1, with D possibly matching TRBD2 (5 bases). The CDR3 totals 12 residues. Germline CDR1 reads SGDLS; CDR2 reads YYNGEE. V was clipped by 5 bases and J by 6 bases, with 9 bases between them. The CDR3 sequence: CASSGLLNEQFF. The CDR3 DNA is TGTGCCAGCAGTGGACTCCTCAATGAGCAGTTCTTC.

This chain uses TRBV4-2 with TRBJ2-5; 9 bases are shared with TRBD2. Germline CDR1 is LGHNA and CDR2 is YNFKEQ. The CDR3 spans 14 residues. With 4 bases clipped from V and 2 bases from J, the junction kept 2 bases outside the gene matches. CDR3 protein: CASSRLAGQETQYF. Here the CDR3 DNA reads TGTGCCAGCAGCCGGCTAGCGGGGCAAGAGACCCAGTACTTC.

The chain has TRBV27 and TRBJ2-6; no definite D call. This CDR3 is built from 15 residues. The V gene's germline CDR1 is MNHEY and CDR2 SMNVEV (reference sequence). V shed 3 bases and J shed 2 bases, with 8 bases lying between them. The CDR3 DNA sequence: TGTGCCAGCAGTTTCTACAAAACTGGGGCCAACGTCCTGACTTTC. Protein: CASSFYKTGANVLTF.

J is TRBJ2-7 and V is TRBV6-1; unclear D gene. The J call may be faulty, since TRBJ2-4 better matches the DNA end. The CDR3 is made up of 12 amino acids. From germline, CDR1 is MNHNS and CDR2 SASEGT. DNA of the CDR3: TGTGCCAGCAGTGAAGTCCTGGGCATTCAGTACTTC. It yields the protein CASSEVLGIQYF.

The chain couples TRBV11-1 to TRBJ2-1, with TRBD2 as a possible D gene (6 bases). The CDR3 totals 16 residues. With 5 bases removed from V and 4 bases from J, the gap between germline ends came to 18 bases. Per germline, CDR1 SGHAT and CDR2 FQDESV (reference sequence). DNA of the CDR3: TGTGCCAGCAGCCAACGACTAGTCCCCCCGTACAATGAGCAGTTCTTC. Protein: CASSQRLVPPYNEQFF.

The V call is TRBV29-1, the J call TRBJ2-2; D uncertain. Deletions cut 1 base from V and 4 bases from J, with 13 bases between. From germline, CDR1 is SQVTM and CDR2 ANQGSEA. CDR3 length: 15 residues. Here the CDR3 DNA reads TGCAGCGTTGAAGTTTCCCGGCTAGGCACCGGGGAGCTGTTTTTT. It translates to CSVEVSRLGTGELFF.

The V call is TRBV2, the J call TRBJ2-2, with D unclear. Germline-derived CDR1 and CDR2 are SNHLY and FYNNEI. The CDR3 consists of 14 residues. V lost 5 bases and J lost 4, with 11 bases in between. CDR3 coding DNA: TGTGCCAGCAGTTCACCCTGGGTCACCGGGGAGCTGTTTTTT. Residues: CASSSPWVTGELFF.

This clonotype was detected ten times or more. The V gene is TRBV29-1, the J gene TRBJ2-7, with TRBD2 as a possible D gene (5 bases). Trimming took 5 bases from V and 6 from J, leaving 14 bases between them. CDR1 and CDR2 (germline): SQVTM, ANQGSEA. The CDR3 consists of 12 residues. The DNA for the CDR3 is TGCAGCGTTTCTCAGACGGGAACCGAGCAGTACTTC. This sequence encodes CSVSQTGTEQYF.